The TCR beta chain under discussion was sequenced for a study of blood T cell repertoires in COVID-19. V lost 3 bases and J 12 bases, leaving 18 bases between the germline ends. The CDR3 is made up of 13 amino acids. Germline CDR1 and CDR2: LNHNV and YYDKDF (reference sequence). Source study methods: Amplified reference gene primers provided the basis for estimating nucleated cell counts. Sequencing used immunoSEQ multiplex PCR; TCRdb keeps in-frame clones, though not all of them. V, J and clone size are those of that table, while D and trimming were read from the DNA. Altogether around 140,000 clones are present, 65% to 85% being singletons, with the ten largest covering about 1.8%.

This clonotype was sampled from a woman between 55 and 75 years old with acute or convalescent COVID-19. The chain recombines TRBV15 with TRBJ2-7; D perhaps matches TRBD1 (6 bases). The sample taken for sequencing was peripheral blood. CDR3 amino acids: CATSRGDRPSTYF. The CDR3, as DNA: TGTGCCACCAGCAGGGGTGACAGGCCCAGCACGTACTTC.